These 4 T cell receptor beta chains were sequenced from one sample in a study of OX40 agonist ivuxolimab in advanced cancers. Some clones are missing from TCRdb's copy, which holds only in-frame ones; the method was immunoSEQ multiplex PCR. The sample shows tens of thousands of clones, 87% of them seen only once. The sample in question was CD4+ or CD8+ T cells sorted from blood, obtained in a trial of the OX40 agonist ivuxolimab. These receptors originate from an adult with an advanced solid tumor such as melanoma, head and neck, liver or kidney cancer.

The J gene is TRBJ2-2, the V gene TRBV7-2; the match to TRBD2 covers 7 bases. The CDR3 totals 16 residues. Germline values: CDR1 SGHTA, CDR2 FQGNSA. The ends lost 6 bases at V and 1 base at J; junction bases unmatched: 8. CDR3 sequence reads: CASRRLGGGNTGELFF. The CDR3 DNA reads as TGTGCCAGCAGACGTCTCGGCGGGGGGAACACCGGGGAGCTGTTTTTT. The complete variable domain, with remaining parts taken from reference TRBV7-2 and TRBJ2-2, reads GAGVSQSPSNKVTEKGKDVELRCDPISGHTALYWYRQSLGQGLEFLIYFQGNSAPDKSGLPSDRFSAERTGGSVSTLTIQRTQQEDSAVYLCASRRLGGGNTGELFFGEGSRLTVL.

This clone was detected only a few times. V is TRBV20-1 and J is TRBJ1-1, with D maybe TRBD1 (6 bases). The CDR3 runs 11 residues. CDR1 is DFQATT and CDR2 is SNEGSKA in the germline V gene (reference sequence). Deletions cut 7 bases from V and 5 bases from J, with 11 bases between. CDR3 DNA sequence: TGCAGTGTGAGGGGGTCAACTGAAGCTTTCTTT. Translating it yields CSVRGSTEAFF.

The chain is built from TRBV30 and TRBJ2-7; TRBD1 agrees at 8 bases. V was clipped by 0 bases and J by 5 bases; unmatched bases: 15. The CDR3 loop spans 17 amino acids. Germline CDR1 is GTSNPN and CDR2 is SVGIG (reference sequence). CDR3 in amino acids: CAWSVGTGVNRWHEQYF. For the CDR3, the DNA is TGTGCCTGGAGTGTTGGGACAGGCGTTAACCGGTGGCACGAGCAGTACTTC.

This clone was counted a few times. This chain links TRBV5-1 with TRBJ2-5; tentative D call: TRBD1 (5 bases). There are 16 residues in the CDR3. CDR1 SGHRS and CDR2 YFSETQ come from the germline V gene. Trimming stripped 0 bases from V and 4 bases from J, with 16 bases between. The CDR3 reads CASSLGGALSTETQYF. DNA for the CDR3: TGCGCCAGCAGCTTGGGTGGGGCTTTATCCACAGAGACCCAGTACTTC. Supplemented by reference TRBV5-1 and TRBJ2-5, the full variable domain reads KAGVTQTPRYLIKTRGQQVTLSCSPISGHRSVSWYQQTPGQGLQFLFEYFSETQRNKGNFPGRFSGRQFSNSRSEMNVSTLELGDSALYLCASSLGGALSTETQYFGPGTRLLVL.